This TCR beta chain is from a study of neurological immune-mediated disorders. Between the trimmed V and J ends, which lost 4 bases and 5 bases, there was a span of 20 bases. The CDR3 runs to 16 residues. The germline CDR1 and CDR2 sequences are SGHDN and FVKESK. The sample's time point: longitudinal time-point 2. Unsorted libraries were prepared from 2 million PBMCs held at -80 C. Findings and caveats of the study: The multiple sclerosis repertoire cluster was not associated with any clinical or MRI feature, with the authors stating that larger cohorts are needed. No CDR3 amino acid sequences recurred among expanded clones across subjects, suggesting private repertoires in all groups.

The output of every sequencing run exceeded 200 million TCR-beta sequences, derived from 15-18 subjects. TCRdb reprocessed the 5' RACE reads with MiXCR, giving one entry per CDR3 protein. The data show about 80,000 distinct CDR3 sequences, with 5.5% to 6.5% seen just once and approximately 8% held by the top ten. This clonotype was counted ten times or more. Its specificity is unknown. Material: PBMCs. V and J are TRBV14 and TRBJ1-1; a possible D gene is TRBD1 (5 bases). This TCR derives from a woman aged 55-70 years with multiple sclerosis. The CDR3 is CASSLPMGGGSTEAFF. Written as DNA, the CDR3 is TGTGCCAGCAGCCTTCCCATGGGGGGAGGGAGTACTGAAGCTTTCTTT.